This paragraph reports one T cell receptor beta chain. The sample is drawn from a study of blood T cell repertoires in COVID-19. Study at large: The origin of the acute and convalescent COVID-19 samples was the United States, Italy and Spain. The analysed material was cDNA or gDNA that came from T cells, B-cell-depleted T cells, or PBMCs.

Original processing notes: Researchers report that nucleated cell counts were estimated from reference gene primer amplification. Clones were read by immunoSEQ multiplex PCR, and TCRdb kept only the in-frame ones, dropping some. The DNA was the basis for D and trimming; V, J and clone size are from that table. Here the sample spans some 190,000 clones, roughly 84% being singletons. Seattle participants joined during active infection and were tracked over time. This receptor was identified in a man at least 80 years old with COVID-19, enrolled during active disease. Sequencing was done on a sample of peripheral blood.

CDR3 nucleotides: TGTGCCAGCAGTCCGAGGCACAAAAACACCGGGGAGCTGTTTTTT. Its translation: CASSPRHKNTGELFF. This chain connects TRBV7-2 to TRBJ2-2; no firm D call. V shed 6 bases and J shed 2 bases, with 13 bases lying between them. The CDR3 spans 15 residues. Per germline, CDR1 SGHTA and CDR2 FQGNSA. Full variable domain (outside the CDR3, taken from reference TRBV7-2 and TRBJ2-2): GAGVSQSPSNKVTEKGKDVELRCDPISGHTALYWYRQSLGQGLEFLIYFQGNSAPDKSGLPSDRFSAERTGGSVSTLTIQRTQQEDSAVYLCASSPRHKNTGELFFGEGSRLTVL.